These 14 T cell receptor beta chains were all obtained from the same sample, sequenced in a study of T-cell memory formation after mild COVID-19. Each CDR3 protein is one row after TCRdb ran MiXCR on the 5' RACE reads. The table lists under 90,000 distinct CDR3 sequences, approximately 15% of them singletons. Material for sequencing was PBMCs or a T cell subset sorted from them (not recorded which). The receptors were sampled from an adult woman who had mild COVID-19 (a few samples of this study predate the infection). Cell type and time point are not known.

In its sample, this clonotype was seen a few times. The V call is TRBV12-3 or TRBV12-4, the J call TRBJ2-1, with D unclear. V lost 6 bases to trimming and J lost 4 bases, with 4 bases between them. This CDR3 has 11 residues. The CDR3 protein is CASRRYNEQFF. CDR3 DNA: TGTGCCAGCAGGAGGTACAATGAGCAGTTCTTC.

The chain couples TRBV29-1 to TRBJ1-4; TRBD1 is a possible D gene (5 bases). Germline CDR1 SQVTM, CDR2 ANQGSEA. CDR3 length: 16 residues. Trimming took 1 base from V and 0 from J, leaving 12 bases between them. The CDR3 region has the DNA TGCAGCGTTGAAGCGGCGACAGCTGCAACTAATGAAAAACTGTTTTTT. Translation: CSVEAATAATNEKLFF.

This clonotype was counted between two and nine times. The rearrangement joins TRBV20-1 to TRBJ2-2; D may be TRBD2 (6 bases). V lost 2 bases to trimming and J lost 7 bases, with 23 bases between them. This CDR3 has 17 residues. Per the germline V gene, CDR1 is DFQATT and CDR2 is SNEGSKA (reference sequence). CDR3 nucleotides: TGCAGTGCTAGACCCCTCGACAGTCCCGCTAGCGTCGGGGAGCTGTTTTTT. Its translation: CSARPLDSPASVGELFF.

This clonotype has only a few counts. The chain recombines TRBV29-1 with TRBJ2-7; D perhaps matches TRBD2 (5 bases). The germline V and J ends were trimmed by 4 bases and 4 bases, with 8 bases remaining between them. The CDR3 is 11 residues long. Germline CDR1 is SQVTM and CDR2 is ANQGSEA. CDR3 residues: CSVVEGYEQYF. DNA of the CDR3: TGCAGCGTTGTTGAGGGATACGAGCAGTACTTC.

This clonotype was seen many times. The chain employs TRBV7-6 and TRBJ2-1; 10 bases match TRBD2. Germline-derived CDR1 and CDR2 are SGHVS and FNYEAQ. This CDR3 is built from 16 residues. J lost 7 bases, V lost 1 base, and 7 bases had no gene match. In DNA, the CDR3 is TGTGCCAGCAGCTTAGAGGTAGCGGGAGGACTTAATGAGCAGTTCTTC. Translation: CASSLEVAGGLNEQFF.

The gene calls are TRBV9 and TRBJ2-1; D remains unclear. V lost 4 bases to trimming and J lost 8 bases, with 16 bases between them. Germline V gene lookup returns CDR1 SGDLS and CDR2 YYNGEE. The CDR3 loop spans 14 amino acids. Here the CDR3 DNA reads TGTGCCAGCAGCCCACCCATCAGAGACGATGAGCAGTTCTTC. This codes for CASSPPIRDDEQFF.

V and J are TRBV15 and TRBJ2-1, with 8 bases lining up with TRBD2. After removal of 5 bases from V and 7 bases from J, the junction contained 22 bases not matched to a gene. The V gene's germline CDR1 is LNHNV and CDR2 YYDKDF (reference sequence). The CDR3 extends over 19 amino acids. The CDR3 DNA reads as TGTGCCACCAGCGGGTGGTCGGGGGATAAGCGGGAGCACACGAATGAGCAGTTCTTC. It encodes CATSGWSGDKREHTNEQFF.

A few counts support this clonotype. The rearrangement links TRBV19 to TRBJ1-5, with D possibly TRBD1 on 5 matching bases. V lost 5 bases and J 1 base, leaving 9 bases between the germline ends. This CDR3 spans 14 amino acids. Germline V gene sequence: CDR1 LNHDA, CDR2 SQIVND (reference sequence). This chain's CDR3 is CASSARDSNQPQHF. CDR3 in DNA: TGTGCCAGTAGTGCCCGGGACAGCAATCAGCCCCAGCATTTT.

CDR3 sequence reads: CASSPGTPGELFF. CDR3 coding DNA: TGTGCCAGCAGTCCCGGGACCCCCGGGGAGCTGTTTTTT. This chain links TRBV12-3 or TRBV12-4 with TRBJ2-2; the D call may be TRBD1 or TRBD2 (5 bases each). V lost 5 bases, J lost 6 bases, and 10 bases lay in between. The CDR3 has 13 residues.

The rearrangement joins TRBV5-1 to TRBJ1-2, with 10 bases identical to TRBD1. Trimming took 4 bases from V and 6 from J; bases not matched to a gene: 6. Germline-derived CDR1 and CDR2 are SGHRS and YFSETQ. The CDR3 covers 14 residues. The CDR3 region is CASSPETGGNGYTF. The CDR3 DNA reads as TGCGCCAGCAGCCCCGAGACAGGGGGCAATGGCTACACCTTC. Full variable domain (remainder filled in from reference TRBV5-1 and TRBJ1-2): KAGVTQTPRYLIKTRGQQVTLSCSPISGHRSVSWYQQTPGQGLQFLFEYFSETQRNKGNFPGRFSGRQFSNSRSEMNVSTLELGDSALYLCASSPETGGNGYTFGSGTRLTVV.

The V gene is TRBV5-6, the J gene TRBJ2-7; 7 positions agree with TRBD2. Per the germline V gene, CDR1 is SGHDT and CDR2 is YYEEEE. The CDR3 has 15 amino acids. The ends lost 1 base at V and 0 bases at J; junction bases unmatched: 4. This chain's CDR3 is CASSLISGSSYEQYF. The CDR3 DNA sequence: TGTGCCAGCAGCTTGATTAGCGGGTCCTCCTACGAGCAGTACTTC.

In its sample, this clonotype was seen a few times. For the CDR3, the DNA is TGCGCCAGCAGCCACGGGACAGCCTCCTACGAGCAGTACTTC. This encodes CASSHGTASYEQYF. The chain uses TRBV4-1 and TRBJ2-7; 7 positions agree with TRBD1. V lost 3 bases and J lost 0; bases outside the gene matches: 2. There are 14 residues in the CDR3. CDR1 and CDR2 from the germline V gene are MGHRA and YSYEKL.

This clonotype was counted at least ten times. The chain links TRBV27 to TRBJ2-1, with D tentatively TRBD1 or TRBD2 (5 bases each). V was trimmed by 1 base and J by 0 bases, leaving 10 bases between them. The CDR3 is 16 amino acids. Germline V gives CDR1 MNHEY, CDR2 SMNVEV (reference sequence). The CDR3 loop reads CASSLLSGSSYNEQFF. DNA for the CDR3: TGTGCCAGCAGTTTATTATCAGGGAGCTCCTACAATGAGCAGTTCTTC.

This rearrangement joins TRBV9 to TRBJ2-7; D call uncertain. CDR1 and CDR2 from the germline V gene are SGDLS and YYNGEE. The CDR3 length is 13 residues. The V end was cut by 3 bases, the J end by 1 base, with 8 bases between. In DNA, the CDR3 is TGTGCCAGCAGCGCTCCAAGGTCCTACGAGCAGTACTTC. This encodes CASSAPRSYEQYF. Combining the CDR3 with reference TRBV9 and TRBJ2-7 gives the whole variable domain DSGVTQTPKHLITATGQRVTLRCSPRSGDLSVYWYQQSLDQGLQFLIQYYNGEERAKGNILERFSAQQFPDLHSELNLSSLELGDSALYFCASSAPRSYEQYFGPGTRLTVT.